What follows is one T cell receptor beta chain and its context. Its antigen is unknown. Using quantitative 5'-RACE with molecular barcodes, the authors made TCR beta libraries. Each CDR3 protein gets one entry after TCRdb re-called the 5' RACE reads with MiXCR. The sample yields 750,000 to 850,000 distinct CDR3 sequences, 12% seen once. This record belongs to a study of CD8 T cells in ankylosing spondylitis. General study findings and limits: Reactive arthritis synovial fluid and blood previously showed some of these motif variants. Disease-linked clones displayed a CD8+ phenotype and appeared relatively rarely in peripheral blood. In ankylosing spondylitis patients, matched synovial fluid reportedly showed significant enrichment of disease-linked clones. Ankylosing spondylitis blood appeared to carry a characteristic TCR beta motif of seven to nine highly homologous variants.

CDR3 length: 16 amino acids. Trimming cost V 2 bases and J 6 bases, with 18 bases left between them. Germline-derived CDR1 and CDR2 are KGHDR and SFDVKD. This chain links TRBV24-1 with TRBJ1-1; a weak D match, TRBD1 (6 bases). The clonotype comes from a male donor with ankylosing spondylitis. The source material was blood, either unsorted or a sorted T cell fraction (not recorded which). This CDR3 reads CATSDSARGRGAEAFF. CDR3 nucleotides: TGTGCCACCAGTGATTCCGCTAGGGGGAGGGGAGCTGAAGCTTTCTTT.